The 14 T cell receptor beta chains below all came from one sample that was sequenced in a study of blood T cell repertoires in COVID-19. Clones were sequenced by immunoSEQ multiplex PCR, and TCRdb holds only the in-frame ones, with some missing. The sample consists of some 290,000 clones, roughly 88% of them appearing once. The sequenced material came from PBMCs or T cells enriched from blood (not recorded which). These receptor sequences come from a woman between 40 and 55 years old with acute COVID-19.

The rearrangement links TRBV19 to TRBJ1-2; D might be TRBD1 (5 bases). The V end lost 5 bases, the J end lost 4 bases, and 14 bases lay between the germline ends. Germline assignment: CDR1 LNHDA and CDR2 SQIVND (reference sequence). The CDR3 is made up of 14 amino acids. The CDR3 coding sequence is TGTGCCAGTAGTCGGCAGGACGGGGGCTATGGCTACACCTTC. The encoded protein is CASSRQDGGYGYTF.

The chain is built from TRBV15 and TRBJ1-5; 11 nucleotides agree with TRBD1. Germline V CDR1 and CDR2: LNHNV, YYDKDF (reference sequence). The V gene end was trimmed by 8 bases and the J gene end by 7 bases; junction bases not matched to a gene: 7. The CDR3 sequence is 14 residues long. CDR3 bases: TGTGCCACCTCCCGGGACAGGGGGATCCAGCCCCAGCATTTT. Translation: CATSRDRGIQPQHF.

The chain has TRBV9 and TRBJ1-1, with D possibly being TRBD1 (5 bases). Germline V gene data show CDR1 as SGDLS and CDR2 as YYNGEE. This CDR3 has 14 residues. V was shortened by 0 bases and J by 8 bases, with 14 bases between the two germline ends. Here the CDR3 DNA reads TGTGCCAGCAGCGTAGCAGGGAAGGGAACCGAAGCTTTCTTT. It specifies CASSVAGKGTEAFF.

This clone showed up just a few times. The genes are TRBV29-1 and TRBJ1-1; TRBD1 matches at 7 bases. The CDR3 spans 9 residues. V trimming: 7 bases; J trimming: 13 bases; junction bases outside the gene matches: 6. From germline, CDR1 is SQVTM and CDR2 ANQGSEA. DNA for the CDR3: TGCAGCGGTGGGGACAGTTATTTCTTT. It yields the protein CSGGDSYFF.

This chain links TRBV9 with TRBJ2-3; D remains unclear. V was pared by 4 bases and J by 5 bases, with 20 bases between. The germline gives CDR1 SGDLS, CDR2 YYNGEE. This CDR3 spans 16 amino acids. The CDR3 loop is CASSTLSWAIVDTQYF. DNA for the CDR3: TGTGCCAGCAGCACCCTATCTTGGGCTATAGTAGATACGCAGTATTTT.

The chain combines TRBV25-1 with TRBJ2-1, with D unclear. Germline V gives CDR1 MGHDK, CDR2 SYGVNS. Trimming took off 4 bases at V and 1 base at J, with 5 bases between the two ends. The CDR3 has 13 residues. CDR3 amino acids: CASSAVSYNEQFF. Here the CDR3 DNA reads TGTGCCAGCAGTGCAGTGTCCTACAATGAGCAGTTCTTC.

The rearrangement uses TRBV2 and TRBJ1-6; TRBD1 matches at 7 bases. Germline V gives CDR1 SNHLY, CDR2 FYNNEI. V lost 3 bases to trimming and J lost 7 bases; unmatched junction nucleotides: 6. CDR3 length: 15 residues. CDR3 protein: CASSDLTGRNSPLHF. The CDR3, as DNA: TGTGCCAGCAGTGACCTGACAGGGAGGAATTCACCCCTCCACTTT. The entire variable domain, with the rest obtained from reference TRBV2 and TRBJ1-6, is as follows: EPEVTQTPSHQVTQMGQEVILRCVPISNHLYFYWYRQILGQKVEFLVSFYNNEISEKSEIFDDQFSVERPDGSNFTLKIRSTKLEDSAMYFCASSDLTGRNSPLHFGNGTRLTVT.

The chain uses TRBV6-5 and TRBJ1-2; D is ambiguous. Germline V gene sequence: CDR1 MNHEY, CDR2 SVGAGI. Trimming pared 2 bases from V and 2 bases from J, leaving 15 bases between. The CDR3 spans 16 residues. CDR3 bases: TGTGCCAGCAGTTACATGGTTAGCGGAGAAAACTATGGCTACACCTTC. Its protein is CASSYMVSGENYGYTF.

The chain recombines TRBV19 with TRBJ1-5; D is unresolved. The V end was cut by 5 bases, the J end by 5 bases, with 13 bases between. The CDR3 is 14 residues long. Looked up from germline, CDR1 is LNHDA and CDR2 is SQIVND (reference sequence). The CDR3: CASSEGSHYQPQHF. CDR3 nucleotides: TGTGCCAGTAGTGAGGGATCTCATTATCAGCCCCAGCATTTT.

V and J are TRBV19 and TRBJ1-5; 7 bases match TRBD1. The CDR3 consists of 18 residues. V trimming: 6 bases; J trimming: 5 bases; junction bases outside the gene matches: 19. CDR1 and CDR2 (germline): LNHDA, SQIVND (reference sequence). The CDR3 sequence: CASSFEGAMIVGDQPQHF. For the CDR3, the DNA is TGTGCCAGTAGCTTTGAGGGGGCCATGATCGTGGGGGATCAGCCCCAGCATTTT. The entire variable domain, with the rest obtained from reference TRBV19 and TRBJ1-5, is as follows: DGGITQSPKYLFRKEGQNVTLSCEQNLNHDAMYWYRQDPGQGLRLIYYSQIVNDFQKGDIAEGYSVSREKKESFPLTVTSAQKNPTAFYLCASSFEGAMIVGDQPQHFGDGTRLSIL.

The sample holds one count of this clone. The chain uses TRBV2 and TRBJ1-1; D not certain. This CDR3 spans 11 amino acids. V was pared by 6 bases and J by 8 bases, with 10 bases between. The germline CDR1 and CDR2 sequences are SNHLY and FYNNEI. The CDR3 here is CASSATSEAFF. The CDR3 DNA is TGTGCCAGCAGCGCGACATCAGAAGCTTTCTTT.

J is TRBJ1-5 and V is TRBV11-2; 7 nucleotides align to TRBD1. V shed 5 bases, J shed 6 bases, and the junction held 7 bases outside the gene matches. CDR1 is SGHAT and CDR2 is FQNNGV in the germline V gene. This CDR3 comprises 14 residues. For the CDR3, the DNA is TGTGCCAGCAGCATCGGGACAGACGGTCAGCCCCAGCATTTT. Encoded protein: CASSIGTDGQPQHF. The variable domain in full, completed from reference TRBV11-2 and TRBJ1-5, reads EAGVAQSPRYKIIEKRQSVAFWCNPISGHATLYWYQQILGQGPKLLIQFQNNGVVDDSQLPKDRFSAERLKGVDSTLKIQPAKLEDSAVYLCASSIGTDGQPQHFGDGTRLSIL.

The V call is TRBV4-1, the J call TRBJ2-2; the match to TRBD2 covers 8 bases. V trimming: 1 base; J trimming: 6 bases; junction bases outside the gene matches: 10. Germline values: CDR1 MGHRA, CDR2 YSYEKL. The CDR3 has 17 amino acids. The CDR3 coding sequence is TGCGCCAGCAGCCAAGCGAAAGGGGCGGGAGGCCCCGGGGAGCTGTTTTTT. Residues: CASSQAKGAGGPGELFF.

This clone was detected a few times. The V gene is TRBV28, the J gene TRBJ2-3; 7 positions match TRBD2. The CDR3 extends over 15 amino acids. Trimming took 5 bases from V and 4 from J; bases not matched to a gene: 9. Germline V gene data show CDR1 as MDHEN and CDR2 as SYDVKM. The CDR3 loop reads CASSLSGGSSDTQYF. In DNA, the CDR3 is TGTGCCAGCAGTCTTTCGGGGGGAAGCTCAGATACGCAGTATTTT.